The 22 T cell receptor beta chains presented below share a single source sample, sequenced in a study of PD-1 blockade in classical Hodgkin lymphoma. Each of the patients experienced relapse following autologous stem cell transplantation, and their brentuximab vedotin exposure differed. Using immunoSEQ multiplex PCR, the repertoire was profiled, and TCRdb retains in-frame clones only, with some absent. The data show tens of thousands of clones, 89% seen once. Sequencing used peripheral blood mononuclear cells (PBMCs), obtained before the second cycle of nivolumab. The receptor set was obtained from a human donor with classical Hodgkin lymphoma.

V gene TRBV6-5 combines with J gene TRBJ1-2; TRBD1 might be the D (6 bases). CDR1 and CDR2 (germline): MNHEY, SVGAGI. This CDR3 region has 12 residues. The V gene lost 4 bases and the J gene lost 8 bases, with 11 bases spanning the gap. The CDR3 protein is CASSWQGTGYTF. The CDR3 DNA sequence: TGTGCCAGCAGTTGGCAGGGGACCGGCTACACCTTC.

This rearrangement joins TRBV5-1 to TRBJ2-3; 7 positions match TRBD1. The CDR3 loop spans 15 amino acids. V trimming: 2 bases; J trimming: 0 bases; junction bases outside the gene matches: 3. Germline assignment: CDR1 SGHRS and CDR2 YFSETQ. For the CDR3, the DNA is TGCGCCAGCAGCTTCGGGACAGCTAGCACAGATACGCAGTATTTT. Translation gives CASSFGTASTDTQYF.

The chain couples TRBV9 to TRBJ2-1; no clear D. Germline values: CDR1 SGDLS, CDR2 YYNGEE. V lost 0 bases and J lost 4, with 11 bases in between. The CDR3 runs 15 residues. The CDR3 DNA follows: TGTGCCAGCAGCGTAGGCTTCGGCCTATACAATGAGCAGTTCTTC. Its translation is CASSVGFGLYNEQFF. Full variable domain (remainder filled in from reference TRBV9 and TRBJ2-1): DSGVTQTPKHLITATGQRVTLRCSPRSGDLSVYWYQQSLDQGLQFLIQYYNGEERAKGNILERFSAQQFPDLHSELNLSSLELGDSALYFCASSVGFGLYNEQFFGPGTRLTVL.

The rearrangement joins TRBV6-5 to TRBJ2-2; perhaps TRBD1 as D (5 bases). The ends were cut back, 6 bases at V and 3 bases at J, with 14 bases in the middle. The germline gives CDR1 MNHEY, CDR2 SVGAGI. The CDR3 extends over 15 amino acids. The DNA for the CDR3 is TGTGCCAGCAGCTTCGGACATCAATACACCGGGGAGCTGTTTTTT. It specifies CASSFGHQYTGELFF.

V gene TRBV27 combines with J gene TRBJ2-7; 8 nucleotides align to TRBD2. The germline V gene encodes CDR1 MNHEY and CDR2 SMNVEV (reference sequence). The CDR3 is 14 residues long. Trimming at V came to 6 bases and at J to 3 bases, leaving 7 bases not matched to a gene. This CDR3 is CASSPGLEIYEQYF. The CDR3 DNA follows: TGTGCCAGCAGCCCGGGACTAGAAATCTACGAGCAGTACTTC.

The rearrangement joins TRBV6-4 to TRBJ2-2, with 7 bases fitting TRBD1. The CDR3 consists of 14 residues. Germline V gene lookup returns CDR1 MRHNA and CDR2 SNTAGT. V trimming: 6 bases; J trimming: 3 bases; junction bases outside the gene matches: 4. CDR3 nucleotide sequence: TGTGCCAGCAGCTTAACAGGGGACACCGGGGAGCTGTTTTTT. Translation gives CASSLTGDTGELFF.

The rearrangement links TRBV7-2 to TRBJ2-4, with unresolved D. The CDR3 contains 15 residues. V lost 1 base and J lost 4, with 11 bases in between. Germline CDR1 and CDR2: SGHTA and FQGNSA. This CDR3 is CASSLVAQNKNIQYF. CDR3 sequence (DNA): TGTGCCAGCAGCTTAGTCGCCCAAAATAAAAACATTCAGTACTTC.

Remarks on this clone: One end of the junction fails to match germline, which may point to a read error. The CDR3, as DNA: TGTGCCACCAGCAGCCGGGACGGGAGGAACCCCGGGGAGCTGTTTTTT. This codes for CATSSRDGRNPGELFF. This chain links TRBV15 with TRBJ2-2; TRBD2 matches 7 bases. Per the germline V gene, CDR1 is LNHNV and CDR2 is YYDKDF (reference sequence). CDR3 length: 16 residues.

The genes are TRBV25-1 and TRBJ2-7; TRBD1 or TRBD2 may be the D gene (5 bases each). V was clipped by 2 bases and J by 4 bases, with 12 bases between them. Germline CDR1 MGHDK, CDR2 SYGVNS. There are 14 residues in the CDR3. DNA of the CDR3: TGTGCCAGCAGTGAAGGTGACAGACTATACGAGCAGTACTTC. This encodes CASSEGDRLYEQYF.

V and J are TRBV2 and TRBJ2-5, with D maybe TRBD1 (6 bases). Trimming stripped 7 bases from V and 4 bases from J, with 16 bases between. Germline assignment: CDR1 SNHLY and CDR2 FYNNEI. The CDR3 is 14 residues long. Written as DNA, the CDR3 is TGTGCCAGCACCAAACAGGGTTTGCGAGAGACCCAGTACTTC. It translates to CASTKQGLRETQYF.

The chain couples TRBV18 to TRBJ1-4; D not certain. The CDR3 is 14 residues long. Deletions cut 3 bases from V and 4 bases from J, with 9 bases between. CDR1 and CDR2 (germline): KGHSH, LQKENI. CDR3 sequence reads: CASSPGRNNEKLFF. Written as DNA, the CDR3 is TGTGCCAGCTCACCGGGAAGGAATAATGAAAAACTGTTTTTT.

The rearrangement joins TRBV18 to TRBJ2-4, with a possible D match to TRBD1 (6 bases). This CDR3 is 15 amino acids long. Germline CDR1 KGHSH, CDR2 LQKENI. Trimming removed 6 bases at V and 1 base at J, with 13 bases between. The CDR3 reads CASSLDRSAKNIQYF. In nucleotides, the CDR3 is TGTGCCAGCTCGCTTGACAGGTCGGCCAAAAACATTCAGTACTTC.

This chain uses TRBV5-4 with TRBJ2-4, with D tentatively TRBD1 or TRBD2 (7 bases each). V was cut by 0 bases and J by 10 bases, with 11 bases left in between. The CDR3 spans 13 residues. Germline CDR1 SGHNT, CDR2 YYREEE (reference sequence). The CDR3 sequence: CASSLEQGGIQYF. CDR3 bases: TGTGCCAGCAGCTTGGAGCAGGGGGGGATTCAGTACTTC.

The chain's CDR3 is CASSLALGAGELFF. The CDR3 DNA sequence: TGTGCCAGCAGCTTAGCCCTTGGGGCCGGGGAGCTGTTTTTT. The chain uses TRBV11-2 and TRBJ2-2; D is undetermined. This CDR3 has 14 residues. Germline V CDR1 and CDR2: SGHAT, FQNNGV. Trimming left V 1 base short and J 6 bases short, with 9 bases between.

The chain joins TRBV28 to TRBJ2-7; maybe TRBD1 (6 bases). Germline CDR1 reads MDHEN; CDR2 reads SYDVKM. Trimming took off 5 bases at V and 2 bases at J, with 16 bases between the two ends. The CDR3 spans 15 residues. The CDR3 region has the DNA TGTGCCAGCAGTCCCCTCCGGGACATAACCTACGAGCAGTACTTC. This codes for CASSPLRDITYEQYF. Using reference TRBV28 and TRBJ2-7 for the parts outside the CDR3, the full variable domain is DVKVTQSSRYLVKRTGEKVFLECVQDMDHENMFWYRQDPGLGLRLIYFSYDVKMKEKGDIPEGYSVSREKKERFSLILESASTNQTSMYLCASSPLRDITYEQYFGPGTRLTVT.

The chain combines TRBV28 with TRBJ2-4, with D uncertain. This CDR3 region has 14 residues. The V gene's germline CDR1 is MDHEN and CDR2 SYDVKM. Trimming stripped 7 bases from V and 4 bases from J, with 14 bases between. In nucleotides, the CDR3 is TGTGCCAGCAACACGGGCTTTAGGAAAAACATTCAGTACTTC. This codes for CASNTGFRKNIQYF.

There are a few counts of this clone. The V call is TRBV7-9, the J call TRBJ2-3, with a possible D match to TRBD1 (6 bases). The germline CDR1 and CDR2 sequences are SEHNR and FQNEAQ (reference sequence). The CDR3 spans 12 residues. This chain's CDR3 is CAGGPSTDTQYF. The DNA of the CDR3 is TGTGCAGGGGGACCTAGCACAGATACGCAGTATTTT.

This clone was counted a single time. The chain links TRBV5-6 to TRBJ1-6, with D possibly matching TRBD1 (6 bases). Trimming cost V 0 bases and J 11 bases, with 15 bases left between them. From germline, CDR1 is SGHDT and CDR2 YYEEEE. This CDR3 comprises 15 residues. The CDR3 DNA reads TGTGCCAGCAGCTTGGCTGCAGGGGTAAGGACACCCCTCCACTTT. Residues: CASSLAAGVRTPLHF.

V usage is TRBV6-1 and J usage is TRBJ1-2; 8 bases are shared with TRBD1. This CDR3 is built from 14 residues. Looked up from germline, CDR1 is MNHNS and CDR2 is SASEGT. V lost 10 bases to trimming and J lost 2 bases; unmatched junction nucleotides: 9. CDR3 DNA: TGTGCCATTCAGGAACGACAGGGGAACTATGGCTACACCTTC. Translation: CAIQERQGNYGYTF.

This chain uses TRBV11-2 with TRBJ1-5, with TRBD1 matching over 7 bases. The germline gives CDR1 SGHAT, CDR2 FQNNGV. The CDR3 extends over 14 amino acids. J lost 3 bases, V lost 5 bases, and 4 bases had no gene match. Here the CDR3 reads CASSNTGDNQPQHF. CDR3 DNA: TGTGCCAGCAGCAATACAGGGGACAATCAGCCCCAGCATTTT.

The gene calls are TRBV6-6 and TRBJ2-7; perhaps TRBD2 as D (5 bases). CDR1 MNHNY and CDR2 SVGAGI come from the germline V gene (reference sequence). Trimming shortened V by 7 bases and J by 1 base, and 14 bases separated the two germline ends. There are 14 residues in the CDR3. In DNA, the CDR3 is TGTGCCAGCATGCGAGGCGGGCGGTCCTACGAGCAGTACTTC. It is translated as CASMRGGRSYEQYF.

J is TRBJ2-7 and V is TRBV7-9; D unclear. V was trimmed by 0 bases and J by 0 bases, leaving 6 bases between them. Germline CDR1 and CDR2: SEHNR and FQNEAQ (reference sequence). This CDR3 contains 14 residues. CDR3 loop: CASSLAGNSYEQYF. CDR3 DNA sequence: TGTGCCAGCAGCTTAGCAGGCAACTCCTACGAGCAGTACTTC.